These 20 T cell receptor beta chains were sequenced from one sample in a study of T-cell reconstitution after alpha-beta-depleted transplantation in children. Molecular barcoding with unique molecular identifiers was used for the TCRbeta library. Each CDR3 protein is one row after TCRdb ran MiXCR on the PCR reads. The repertoire consists of about a million distinct CDR3 sequences, with around 30% occurring once and the leading ten covering 28%. Sequenced here: PBMCs, mostly from graft donor cells, sampled 360 days after TCRalphabeta/CD19-depleted stem cell transplant. Source of these receptors: a boy younger than two who had a stem cell transplant for SCID, so the T cells may come from the graft donor.

This chain uses TRBV27 with TRBJ2-2; D gene ambiguous. The CDR3 consists of 14 residues. V was cut by 5 bases and J by 4 bases, with 11 bases left in between. The germline CDR1 and CDR2 sequences are MNHEY and SMNVEV (reference sequence). The CDR3 region is CASSLLGATGELFF. The CDR3 coding sequence is TGTGCCAGCAGTCTCCTGGGTGCCACCGGGGAGCTGTTTTTT.

In this sample, this clonotype turned up a few times. V and J are TRBV20-1 and TRBJ2-7; possibly TRBD1 for D (6 bases). The CDR3 spans 14 residues. V was trimmed by 1 base and J by 5 bases, leaving 15 bases between them. Germline CDR1 DFQATT, CDR2 SNEGSKA (reference sequence). CDR3 amino acids: CSARVRGKLDEQYF. CDR3 DNA sequence: TGCAGTGCTAGAGTCAGGGGAAAACTGGACGAGCAGTACTTC.

The chain couples TRBV4-2 to TRBJ2-2, with 8 positions matching TRBD2. Germline assignment: CDR1 LGHNA and CDR2 YNFKEQ. The length of the CDR3 is 16 residues. The V and J ends lost 2 bases and 3 bases, in that order; junction bases with no gene match: 5. The CDR3 spells CASSQPGLAYTGELFF. CDR3 nucleotide sequence: TGTGCCAGCAGCCAACCTGGACTAGCCTACACCGGGGAGCTGTTTTTT.

The chain uses TRBV5-1 and TRBJ2-6, with a tentative D call TRBD2 (5 bases). This CDR3 comprises 19 residues. Germline loops: CDR1 SGHRS, CDR2 YFSETQ. V lost 2 bases and J 4 bases, leaving 22 bases between the germline ends. The CDR3 loop is CASSFFSSSLERGANVLTF. DNA of the CDR3: TGCGCCAGCAGCTTTTTCTCTAGCTCCCTTGAGAGGGGGGCCAACGTCCTGACTTTC.

This clonotype was seen only a few times. The chain links TRBV18 to TRBJ1-1, with a possible D match to TRBD1 (5 bases). V lost 2 bases and J 10 bases, leaving 14 bases between the germline ends. The CDR3 extends over 13 amino acids. Germline values: CDR1 KGHSH, CDR2 LQKENI. The CDR3 sequence is CASSPTEGSGAFF. DNA of the CDR3: TGTGCCAGCTCACCAACGGAGGGGTCGGGAGCTTTCTTT.

V usage is TRBV4-1 and J usage is TRBJ2-7, with 9 positions matching TRBD1. Germline V gene sequence: CDR1 MGHRA, CDR2 YSYEKL. This CDR3 comprises 16 residues. V was pared by 6 bases and J by 3 bases, with 12 bases of the junction left unmatched. The CDR3 loop reads CASRRTPGTGFYEQYF. The CDR3 region has the DNA TGCGCCAGCAGGCGAACCCCCGGGACAGGGTTCTACGAGCAGTACTTC.

CDR3 sequence (DNA): TGTGCCAGCAGTCCTCACAATCGGAATGAGCAGTTCTTC. Protein sequence: CASSPHNRNEQFF. This chain joins TRBV27 and TRBJ2-1, with D unresolved. The CDR3 has 13 amino acids. CDR1 is MNHEY and CDR2 is SMNVEV in the germline V gene (reference sequence). Trimming took off 5 bases at V and 7 bases at J, with 12 bases between the two ends.

This chain uses TRBV20-1 with TRBJ1-5; D is ambiguous. The V gene lost 4 bases and the J gene lost 3 bases, with 7 bases spanning the gap. The germline CDR1 and CDR2 sequences are DFQATT and SNEGSKA (reference sequence). The CDR3 has 12 amino acids. The CDR3 DNA reads TGCAGTGCTAACAGATTCAATCAGCCCCAGCATTTT. Protein sequence: CSANRFNQPQHF.

V usage is TRBV2 and J usage is TRBJ2-3, with TRBD2 identical over 12 bases. The CDR3 length is 16 residues. Germline V gene lookup returns CDR1 SNHLY and CDR2 FYNNEI. J was trimmed by 5 bases and V by 7 bases; bases with no gene match: 10. The DNA of the CDR3 is TGTGCCAGCAAGAAGTTGGTACTAGCGGGGGGAGATACGCAGTATTTT. Translating gives CASKKLVLAGGDTQYF.

The V gene is TRBV10-3, the J gene TRBJ2-7; D is uncertain. V lost 0 bases and J lost 1, with 13 bases in between. The CDR3 totals 16 residues. CDR1 ENHRY and CDR2 SYGVKD come from the germline V gene. CDR3 nucleotides: TGTGCCATCAGTGAGTCGTATGTGAAGCCATCCTACGAGCAGTACTTC. Its protein product is CAISESYVKPSYEQYF.

The DNA for the CDR3 is TGCGCCAGCAGCTTGGGGGCAGGGAACTTCTACGAGCAGTACTTC. It is translated as CASSLGAGNFYEQYF. This chain links TRBV5-1 with TRBJ2-7, with D maybe TRBD1 (5 bases). Germline-derived CDR1 and CDR2 are SGHRS and YFSETQ. Trimming shortened V by 0 bases and J by 3 bases, and 13 bases separated the two germline ends. The CDR3 is 15 amino acids. The whole variable domain, filled in from reference TRBV5-1 and TRBJ2-7, reads KAGVTQTPRYLIKTRGQQVTLSCSPISGHRSVSWYQQTPGQGLQFLFEYFSETQRNKGNFPGRFSGRQFSNSRSEMNVSTLELGDSALYLCASSLGAGNFYEQYFGPGTRLTVT.

The chain couples TRBV7-9 to TRBJ2-5; TRBD1 or TRBD2 may be the D gene (6 bases each). The CDR3 is 13 amino acids. From germline, CDR1 is SEHNR and CDR2 FQNEAQ (reference sequence). Trimming took off 5 bases at V and 5 bases at J, with 12 bases between the two ends. In nucleotides, the CDR3 is TGTGCCAGCAGCCAAAAAGGGGGGGAGACCCAGTACTTC. Protein product: CASSQKGGETQYF.

This clonotype was seen only a few times. The gene calls are TRBV5-6 and TRBJ2-1; 7 positions match TRBD1. The V segment lost 0 bases and the J segment 9 bases; nucleotides outside the gene matches: 9. The germline gives CDR1 SGHDT, CDR2 YYEEEE. The CDR3 length is 15 residues. CDR3 DNA sequence: TGTGCCAGCAGCTTGGGACAGGGCCGGAGTATTGAGCAGTTCTTC. Translation gives CASSLGQGRSIEQFF. Full variable domain (rest looked up from reference TRBV5-6 and TRBJ2-1): DAGVTQSPTHLIKTRGQQVTLRCSPKSGHDTVSWYQQALGQGPQFIFQYYEEEERQRGNFPDRFSGHQFPNYSSELNVNALLLGDSALYLCASSLGQGRSIEQFFGPGTRLTVL.

The V gene is TRBV15, the J gene TRBJ2-1; no firm D call. The CDR3 has 13 residues. Germline V CDR1 and CDR2: LNHNV, YYDKDF (reference sequence). V lost 0 bases to trimming and J lost 7 bases, with 7 bases between them. The CDR3 DNA reads as TGTGCCACCAGCAGAGACCAGGTGAATGAGCAGTTCTTC. It codes for CATSRDQVNEQFF.

Details on this clonotype: At one end, the junction sequence differs from germline, possibly due to a read error. The chain employs TRBV28 and TRBJ2-5, with TRBD1 identical over 8 bases. The CDR3 has 13 residues. The germline V gene has CDR1 MDHEN and CDR2 SYDVKM. DNA for the CDR3: TGCGCCAGCAGCTCTCAGGGGGCAGAGACCCAGTACTTC. Protein product: CASSSQGAETQYF.

The chain couples TRBV2 to TRBJ2-2; a possible D gene is TRBD2 (5 bases). The CDR3 loop spans 13 amino acids. The V gene lost 3 bases and the J gene lost 6 bases, with 8 bases spanning the gap. CDR1 SNHLY and CDR2 FYNNEI come from the germline V gene. In DNA form, the CDR3 reads TGTGCCAGCAGTGAGAATAGCGCCGGGGAGCTGTTTTTT. Its protein product is CASSENSAGELFF.

This chain links TRBV2 with TRBJ2-3; no clear D gene. Germline CDR1 reads SNHLY; CDR2 reads FYNNEI. V was cut by 6 bases and J by 2 bases, with 9 bases left in between. The CDR3 loop spans 13 amino acids. CDR3 in amino acids: CASRKDHTDTQYF. The CDR3 coding sequence is TGTGCCAGCAGGAAAGACCACACAGATACGCAGTATTTT.

This chain connects TRBV2 to TRBJ2-7, with D uncertain. V gave up 2 bases and J gave up 2 bases, with 13 bases separating them. The CDR3 has 15 residues. Germline V gene data show CDR1 as SNHLY and CDR2 as FYNNEI. This chain's CDR3 is CASSESGDLPYEQYF. CDR3 nucleotides: TGTGCCAGCAGTGAATCAGGCGACCTACCCTACGAGCAGTACTTC.

There are a few counts of this clonotype. The V call is TRBV5-6, the J call TRBJ1-1; TRBD1 matches at 11 bases. Germline V gives CDR1 SGHDT, CDR2 YYEEEE. J was trimmed by 4 bases and V by 4 bases; bases with no gene match: 6. The CDR3 is 15 amino acids. The DNA of the CDR3 is TGTGCCAGCAGCAGGGACAGGGGGAGGATCACTGAAGCTTTCTTT. As protein: CASSRDRGRITEAFF.

This clonotype showed up just a few times. The chain joins TRBV30 to TRBJ2-3; 15 bases fit TRBD2. The J segment lost 2 bases and the V segment lost 2 bases, leaving 5 bases of the junction unmatched. CDR1 is GTSNPN, CDR2 SVGIG, per germline (reference sequence). This CDR3 comprises 17 residues. The CDR3 sequence is CAWSTGTSGGLTDTQYF. CDR3 DNA: TGTGCCTGGAGTACCGGGACTAGCGGGGGGCTCACAGATACGCAGTATTTT.